Only a few counts were recorded for the clone carrying this T cell receptor beta chain. These data are taken from a study of T cells in Graves' hyperthyroidism and ophthalmopathy. Amplified TCR beta CDR3 regions derived from RNA transcripts. Using the HTBI primer set, a first-round RT-PCR was run on the TCR CDR3. TCRdb ran MiXCR on the multiplex PCR reads and lists one entry per CDR3 protein. Of a few hundred thousand distinct CDR3 sequences in the sample, roughly 25% are singletons; the top ten hold about 73%. There are 13 residues in the CDR3. Trimming stripped 5 bases from V and 8 bases from J, with 15 bases between.

The J gene is TRBJ2-5, the V gene TRBV12-3 or TRBV12-4; tentatively, D is TRBD2 (5 bases). The sequence was obtained from a man in his fifties with Graves' hyperthyroidism. The specimen sequenced was blood. The CDR3 nucleotides read TGTGCCAGCAGTCCGACGGACTCAGGAACCCAGTACTTC. It specifies CASSPTDSGTQYF.